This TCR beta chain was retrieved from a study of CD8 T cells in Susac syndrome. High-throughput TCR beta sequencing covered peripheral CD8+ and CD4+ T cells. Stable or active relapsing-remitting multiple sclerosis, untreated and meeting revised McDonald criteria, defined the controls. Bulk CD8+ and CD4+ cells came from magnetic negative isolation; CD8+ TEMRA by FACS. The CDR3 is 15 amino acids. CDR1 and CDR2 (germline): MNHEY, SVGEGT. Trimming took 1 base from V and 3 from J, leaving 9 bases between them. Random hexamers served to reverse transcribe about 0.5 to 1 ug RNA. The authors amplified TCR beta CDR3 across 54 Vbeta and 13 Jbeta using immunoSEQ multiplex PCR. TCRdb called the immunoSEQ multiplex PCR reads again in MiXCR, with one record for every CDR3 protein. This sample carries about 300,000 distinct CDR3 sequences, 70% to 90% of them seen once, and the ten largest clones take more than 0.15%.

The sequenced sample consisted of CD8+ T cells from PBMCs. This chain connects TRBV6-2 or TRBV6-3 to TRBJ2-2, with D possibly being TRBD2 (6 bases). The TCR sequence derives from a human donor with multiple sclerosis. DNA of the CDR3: TGTGCCAGCAGTTACTGGAGGGAGTACACCGGGGAGCTGTTTTTT. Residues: CASSYWREYTGELFF.